The next 30 T cell receptor beta chains were all read from a single sample in a study of control samples from healthy donors and cancer patients. Produced via immunoSEQ multiplex PCR; TCRdb's table is partial and in-frame only. The data show 130,000 or so clones, around nine tenths seen once. Sequencing was performed on blood. Every receptor here comes from a man aged 45-60 years in good health.

The chain carries TRBV7-8 and TRBJ2-4; possible D gene TRBD1, 7 bases. The length of the CDR3 is 14 residues. Between the trimmed V and J ends, which lost 4 bases and 6 bases, there was a span of 13 bases. Germline assignment: CDR1 SGHVS and CDR2 FQNEAQ. CDR3 coding DNA: TGTGCCAGCAGCTCCAGGGGGGAACGAAACATTCAGTACTTC. Translating gives CASSSRGERNIQYF.

Concerning this clone itself: The same CDR3 is also encoded by other DNA sequences in this sample. The chain has TRBV12-3 or TRBV12-4 and TRBJ2-7; D is ambiguous. V lost 6 bases and J 5 bases, leaving 11 bases between the germline ends. The CDR3 spans 12 residues. CDR3 coding DNA: TGTGCCAGCAGCCTACGACCCCACGAGCAGTACTTC. This sequence encodes CASSLRPHEQYF.

The chain combines TRBV3-1 (or the pseudogene TRBV3-2) with TRBJ2-2, with D possibly TRBD1 on 5 matching bases. V gave up 3 bases and J gave up 7 bases, with 12 bases separating them. There are 14 residues in the CDR3. Germline lookup yields CDR1 LGHDT and CDR2 YNNKEL (reference sequence). CDR3 sequence: CASSHGRASGELFF. The CDR3 nucleotides are TGTGCCAGCAGCCATGGCAGGGCGAGCGGGGAGCTGTTTTTT.

The chain recombines TRBV28 with TRBJ2-7; D is unclear. The CDR3 loop spans 11 amino acids. Germline V gene sequence: CDR1 MDHEN, CDR2 SYDVKM. Trimming removed 2 bases at V and 7 bases at J, with 6 bases between. The CDR3 bases are TGTGCCAGCAGTTTAAGTCGGGAGCAGTACTTC. Translation: CASSLSREQYF. Full variable domain (outside the CDR3, taken from reference TRBV28 and TRBJ2-7): DVKVTQSSRYLVKRTGEKVFLECVQDMDHENMFWYRQDPGLGLRLIYFSYDVKMKEKGDIPEGYSVSREKKERFSLILESASTNQTSMYLCASSLSREQYFGPGTRLTVT.

This chain uses TRBV9 with TRBJ2-6, with TRBD1 matching 12 bases. CDR1 is SGDLS and CDR2 is YYNGEE in the germline V gene. V shed 3 bases and J 2 bases; nucleotides not matched to a gene: 6. The CDR3 consists of 18 residues. CDR3: CASSGGQGAYTGANVLTF. In DNA, the CDR3 is TGTGCCAGCAGCGGGGGACAGGGGGCCTACACTGGGGCCAACGTCCTGACTTTC.

The V call is TRBV10-3, the J call TRBJ2-1; 7 bases match TRBD2. The germline CDR1 and CDR2 sequences are ENHRY and SYGVKD. V lost 4 bases and J lost 9; bases outside the gene matches: 6. The CDR3 loop spans 13 amino acids. CDR3: CAISGTSVGEQFF. As DNA, the CDR3 is TGTGCCATCAGTGGAACTAGCGTGGGTGAGCAGTTCTTC.

V is TRBV6-1 and J is TRBJ1-1; D not certain. The CDR3 extends over 14 amino acids. The V end lost 1 base, the J end lost 1 base, and 7 bases lay between the germline ends. The germline CDR1 and CDR2 sequences are MNHNS and SASEGT. The CDR3 bases are TGTGCCAGCAGTGAAGACGCAGCGAACACTGAAGCTTTCTTT. This encodes CASSEDAANTEAFF.

V is TRBV20-1 and J is TRBJ2-2; D call uncertain. Looked up from germline, CDR1 is DFQATT and CDR2 is SNEGSKA (reference sequence). The CDR3 totals 11 residues. The V end lost 6 bases, the J end lost 5 bases, and 7 bases lay between the germline ends. The CDR3 here is CSAEKTGELFF. CDR3 DNA: TGCAGTGCAGAGAAGACCGGGGAGCTGTTTTTT.

For this clone: An end of the junction differs from the germline gene, which may be a read error. The chain has TRBV2 and TRBJ2-3, with 7 bases identical to TRBD2. The CDR3 runs 15 residues. The germline V gene encodes CDR1 SNHLY and CDR2 FYNNEI. CDR3 coding DNA: TGTGCCAGCAGCGAAGGACTAGTCGGCACAGATACGCAGTATTTT. This codes for CASSEGLVGTDTQYF.

The chain has TRBV6-5 and TRBJ1-1; TRBD1 might be the D (5 bases). This CDR3 spans 15 amino acids. V lost 6 bases and J lost 4, with 18 bases in between. Germline V lookup: CDR1 MNHEY, CDR2 SVGAGI. The CDR3 DNA reads as TGTGCCAGCAGCCGAGCTTCAGGGCTGGCCACTGAAGCTTTCTTT. This translates into CASSRASGLATEAFF.

This chain joins TRBV27 and TRBJ2-3, with TRBD2 matching 8 bases. The CDR3 runs to 16 residues. Germline V gene lookup returns CDR1 MNHEY and CDR2 SMNVEV (reference sequence). The ends lost 5 bases at V and 4 bases at J; junction bases unmatched: 11. The CDR3 nucleotides are TGTGCCAGCAGTGGATCGGGGGGGCGCCGGGCAGATACGCAGTATTTT. As protein: CASSGSGGRRADTQYF.

V and J are TRBV10-3 and TRBJ1-1; possible D gene TRBD1, 6 bases. Per the germline V gene, CDR1 is ENHRY and CDR2 is SYGVKD. The V end was cut by 0 bases, the J end by 1 base, with 9 bases between. The length of the CDR3 is 15 residues. The CDR3 here is CAISESSRGNTEAFF. CDR3 sequence (DNA): TGTGCCATCAGTGAGTCGAGCAGGGGGAACACTGAAGCTTTCTTT.

The chain recombines TRBV7-9 with TRBJ2-5, with D tentatively TRBD2 (6 bases). The length of the CDR3 is 14 residues. Germline V lookup: CDR1 SEHNR, CDR2 FQNEAQ (reference sequence). Trimming cost V 5 bases and J 1 base, with 11 bases left between them. The CDR3 DNA sequence: TGTGCCAGCAGCCCCCACGGGGGCCAAGAGACCCAGTACTTC. Translating it yields CASSPHGGQETQYF.

The chain combines TRBV2 with TRBJ1-5; D is unresolved. CDR3 size: 13 residues. Trimming removed 7 bases from V and 2 bases from J, with 9 bases in between. Germline CDR1 SNHLY, CDR2 FYNNEI. The CDR3: CASTRSGNQPQHF. The CDR3 coding sequence is TGTGCCAGCACCCGGTCGGGCAATCAGCCCCAGCATTTT.

This clone was detected only a few times. J is TRBJ2-3 and V is TRBV7-8, with 8 bases lining up with TRBD2. The CDR3 extends over 17 amino acids. Germline V gene data show CDR1 as SGHVS and CDR2 as FQNEAQ. Trimming removed 0 bases from V and 2 bases from J; junction bases left unmatched: 7. CDR3 amino acids: CASSLAWQRGYTDTQYF. The DNA of the CDR3 is TGTGCCAGCAGCTTAGCGTGGCAGCGGGGGTACACAGATACGCAGTATTTT.

The chain joins TRBV28 to TRBJ1-4, with D uncertain. V was shortened by 3 bases and J by 7 bases, with 15 bases between the two germline ends. CDR3 length equals 15 residues. Germline V gene sequence: CDR1 MDHEN, CDR2 SYDVKM. For the CDR3, the DNA is TGTGCCAGCAGTTTTAGTTCCCTGGCCGGTGAAAAACTGTTTTTT. Protein sequence: CASSFSSLAGEKLFF.

V gene TRBV11-2 combines with J gene TRBJ2-1; 10 positions match TRBD1. Germline assignment: CDR1 SGHAT and CDR2 FQNNGV. CDR3 length: 14 residues. J gave up 6 bases and V 4 bases, and 3 bases lay outside the gene matches. The CDR3 loop reads CASSWTGGTNEQFF. The CDR3 DNA reads TGTGCCAGCAGCTGGACAGGGGGGACCAATGAGCAGTTCTTC.

This chain joins TRBV3-1 (or the pseudogene TRBV3-2) and TRBJ1-2; a weak D match, TRBD1 (5 bases). The V end was cut by 5 bases, the J end by 4 bases, with 11 bases between. From germline, CDR1 is LGHDT and CDR2 YNNKEL (reference sequence). The CDR3 totals 13 residues. The CDR3 bases are TGTGCCAGCAGCTTCCGGGGCGGCTATGGCTACACCTTC. Protein sequence: CASSFRGGYGYTF.

The rearrangement links TRBV10-1 to TRBJ2-3, with D uncertain. V was shortened by 4 bases and J by 5 bases, with 10 bases between the two germline ends. The CDR3 covers 13 residues. Germline CDR1 WNHNN, CDR2 SYGVQD (reference sequence). The chain's CDR3 is CASSGDYRDTQYF. The CDR3 DNA sequence: TGCGCCAGCAGTGGGGATTACCGAGATACGCAGTATTTT.

The rearrangement links TRBV20-1 to TRBJ2-3; unclear D gene. With 0 bases removed from V and 4 bases from J, the gap between germline ends came to 2 bases. Germline V CDR1 and CDR2: DFQATT, SNEGSKA (reference sequence). The CDR3 is 11 amino acids. CDR3 DNA sequence: TGCAGTGCTAGAGACGCAGATACGCAGTATTTT. It codes for CSARDADTQYF.

V gene TRBV14 combines with J gene TRBJ2-3; TRBD2 might be the D (6 bases). The V end lost 1 base, the J end lost 2 bases, and 10 bases lay between the germline ends. Germline CDR1 reads SGHDN; CDR2 reads FVKESK. There are 15 residues in the CDR3. CDR3 in DNA: TGTGCCAGCAGCCAAGTCGGGGGAGACACAGATACGCAGTATTTT. Translation: CASSQVGGDTDTQYF.

V and J are TRBV5-1 and TRBJ2-3; D uncertain. Germline-derived CDR1 and CDR2 are SGHRS and YFSETQ. This CDR3 spans 14 amino acids. With 0 bases removed from V and 0 bases from J, the gap between germline ends came to 5 bases. CDR3 sequence (DNA): TGCGCCAGCAGCTTGGTCTCTAGCACAGATACGCAGTATTTT. Protein product: CASSLVSSTDTQYF.

This clone has only one observation. The V gene is TRBV7-8, the J gene TRBJ1-3, with a weak D call TRBD1 (5 bases). CDR1 is SGHVS, CDR2 FQNEAQ, per germline. The CDR3 has 17 residues. V was cut by 4 bases and J by 4 bases, with 20 bases left in between. CDR3 nucleotides: TGTGCCAGCAGCTCCGCCACCGGACCCTACAGGGGAAACACCATATATTTT. It is translated as CASSSATGPYRGNTIYF.

The rearrangement joins TRBV20-1 to TRBJ1-2; 9 positions agree with TRBD1. This CDR3 has 12 amino acids. Germline CDR1 is DFQATT and CDR2 is SNEGSKA (reference sequence). The J segment lost 6 bases and the V segment lost 3 bases, leaving 2 bases of the junction unmatched. The CDR3 region has the DNA TGCAGTGCTAGTGGACAGGGGAATGGCTACACCTTC. Translating it yields CSASGQGNGYTF.

The chain uses TRBV18 and TRBJ2-7, with TRBD1 matching over 7 bases. CDR1 KGHSH and CDR2 LQKENI come from the germline V gene. This CDR3 is built from 14 residues. V trimming: 4 bases; J trimming: 0 bases; junction bases outside the gene matches: 3. The CDR3 is CASSRDRSSYEQYF. The CDR3 DNA reads as TGTGCCAGCTCACGGGACAGAAGCTCCTACGAGCAGTACTTC.

This chain connects TRBV6-1 to TRBJ2-7; TRBD1 is a possible D gene (6 bases). The V end lost 2 bases, the J end lost 3 bases, and 14 bases lay between the germline ends. Germline V lookup: CDR1 MNHNS, CDR2 SASEGT. CDR3 length: 15 amino acids. This chain's CDR3 is CASSEQPGHFYEQYF. CDR3 coding DNA: TGTGCCAGCAGTGAACAACCGGGACATTTCTACGAGCAGTACTTC.

This clone was counted at least ten times. V gene TRBV7-2 combines with J gene TRBJ2-6; 8 bases map to TRBD1. V lost 3 bases to trimming and J lost 0 bases; unmatched junction nucleotides: 10. The CDR3 consists of 19 residues. Germline values: CDR1 SGHTA, CDR2 FQGNSA. The CDR3 nucleotides read TGTGCCAGCAGCTTGGGGCACGGCAGGGGGCCCTCTGGGGCCAACGTCCTGACTTTC. Encoded protein: CASSLGHGRGPSGANVLTF.

This clone occurred once. This sequence joins TRBV27 and TRBJ1-4; TRBD1 might be the D (5 bases). The ends were cut back, 5 bases at V and 8 bases at J, with 27 bases in the middle. Looked up from germline, CDR1 is MNHEY and CDR2 is SMNVEV (reference sequence). This CDR3 is built from 18 residues. CDR3 bases: TGTGCCAGCAGTCCGCACAGAGGGACGGACATTGTTGGGGAAAAACTGTTTTTT. Translated: CASSPHRGTDIVGEKLFF. Supplemented by reference TRBV27 and TRBJ1-4, the full variable domain reads EAQVTQNPRYLITVTGKKLTVTCSQNMNHEYMSWYRQDPGLGLRQIYYSMNVEVTDKGDVPEGYKVSRKEKRNFPLILESPSPNQTSLYFCASSPHRGTDIVGEKLFFGSGTQLSVL.

V and J are TRBV5-1 and TRBJ1-6; 7 bases map to TRBD1. Trimming cost V 1 base and J 8 bases; bases outside gene matches: 9. The germline V gene has CDR1 SGHRS and CDR2 YFSETQ. The CDR3 consists of 16 residues. The CDR3 loop reads CASSLYRGEGDSPLHF. As DNA, the CDR3 is TGCGCCAGCAGCTTGTACAGGGGAGAAGGTGATTCACCCCTCCACTTT.

The chain uses TRBV19 and TRBJ2-5, with 10 bases aligning to TRBD2. The J segment lost 7 bases and the V segment lost 0 bases, leaving 2 bases of the junction unmatched. The germline V gene encodes CDR1 LNHDA and CDR2 SQIVND (reference sequence). The CDR3 totals 14 residues. The CDR3 loop is CASSIDLAGVTQYF. Written as DNA, the CDR3 is TGTGCCAGTAGTATAGATCTAGCGGGGGTGACCCAGTACTTC.